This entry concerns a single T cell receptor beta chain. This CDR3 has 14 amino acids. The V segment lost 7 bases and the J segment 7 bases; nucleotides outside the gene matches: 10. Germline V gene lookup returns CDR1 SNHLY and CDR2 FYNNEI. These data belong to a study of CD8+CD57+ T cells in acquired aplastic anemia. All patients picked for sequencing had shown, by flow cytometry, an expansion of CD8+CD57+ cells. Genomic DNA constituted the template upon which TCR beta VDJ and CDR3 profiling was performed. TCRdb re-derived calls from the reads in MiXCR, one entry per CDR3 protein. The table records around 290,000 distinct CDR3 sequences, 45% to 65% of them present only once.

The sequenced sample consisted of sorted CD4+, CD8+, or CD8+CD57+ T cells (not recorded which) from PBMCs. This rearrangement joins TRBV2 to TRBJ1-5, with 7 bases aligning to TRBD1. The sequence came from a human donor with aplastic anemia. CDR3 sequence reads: CASNDRVVAQPQHF. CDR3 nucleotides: TGTGCCAGCAATGACAGGGTTGTAGCCCAGCCCCAGCATTTT.